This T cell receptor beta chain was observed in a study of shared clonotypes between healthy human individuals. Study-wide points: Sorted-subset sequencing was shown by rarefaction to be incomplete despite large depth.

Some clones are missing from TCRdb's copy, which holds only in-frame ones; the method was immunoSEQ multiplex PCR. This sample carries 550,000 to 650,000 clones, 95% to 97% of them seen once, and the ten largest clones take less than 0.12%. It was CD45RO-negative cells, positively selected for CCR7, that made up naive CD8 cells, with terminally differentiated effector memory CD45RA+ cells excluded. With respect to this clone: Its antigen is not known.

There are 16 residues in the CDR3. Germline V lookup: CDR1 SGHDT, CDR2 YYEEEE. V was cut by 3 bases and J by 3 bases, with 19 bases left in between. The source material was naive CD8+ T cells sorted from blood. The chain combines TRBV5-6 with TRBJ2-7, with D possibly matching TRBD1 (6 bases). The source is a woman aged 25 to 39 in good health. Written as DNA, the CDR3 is TGTGCCAGCAGCTCCGGGGACACCCTCCGGATCTACGAGCAGTACTTC. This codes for CASSSGDTLRIYEQYF. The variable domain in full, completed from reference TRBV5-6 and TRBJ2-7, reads DAGVTQSPTHLIKTRGQQVTLRCSPKSGHDTVSWYQQALGQGPQFIFQYYEEEERQRGNFPDRFSGHQFPNYSSELNVNALLLGDSALYLCASSSGDTLRIYEQYFGPGTRLTVT.